Following are 4 T cell receptor beta chains from one sample sequenced in a study of T cells in Graves' hyperthyroidism and ophthalmopathy. Amplified regions were TCR beta CDR3 sequences from RNA transcripts. The study used the HTBI primer set for a first-round RT-PCR of the TCR CDR3. TCRdb processed the multiplex PCR reads anew with MiXCR; each CDR3 protein has one entry. The data hold about 400,000 distinct CDR3 sequences, with roughly 15% observed a single time. Sequenced: blood. These receptors were collected from a woman aged 18-35 years with Graves' hyperthyroidism.

The chain combines TRBV2 with TRBJ1-1; D is ambiguous. Germline V gene lookup returns CDR1 SNHLY and CDR2 FYNNEI. This CDR3 is 12 amino acids long. The germline V and J ends were trimmed by 1 base and 14 bases, with 14 bases remaining between them. The CDR3 DNA is TGTGCCAGCAGTGAAGAGAGGGATCCGGGCTTCTTT. This codes for CASSEERDPGFF.

This clonotype was seen at least ten times. V usage is TRBV2 and J usage is TRBJ1-1; no clear D. The CDR3 has 14 residues. CDR1 is SNHLY and CDR2 is FYNNEI in the germline V gene. Trimming took off 3 bases at V and 0 bases at J, with 8 bases between the two ends. CDR3 coding DNA: TGTGCCAGCAGTGACAGAAATATGAACACTGAAGCTTTCTTT. It encodes CASSDRNMNTEAFF.

This clonotype was seen ten or more times. The chain joins TRBV12-3 or TRBV12-4 to TRBJ1-2; possibly TRBD1 for D (6 bases). Trimming took 3 bases from V and 3 from J, leaving 11 bases between them. The CDR3 runs 14 residues. The CDR3 region is CASSFPGQHYGYTF. CDR3 in DNA: TGTGCCAGCAGTTTCCCCGGACAGCACTATGGCTACACCTTC.

This clonotype has at least ten counts. The gene calls are TRBV19 and TRBJ2-2, with D tentatively TRBD2 (6 bases). This CDR3 is 15 amino acids long. V lost 3 bases, J lost 3 bases, and 11 bases lay in between. CDR1 is LNHDA, CDR2 SQIVND, per germline (reference sequence). The CDR3 loop reads CASSMGGVHTGELFF. CDR3 bases: TGTGCCAGTAGTATGGGGGGAGTGCACACCGGGGAGCTGTTTTTT.